Presented here are 17 T cell receptor beta chains from one specimen sequenced in a study of patients and donors after allogeneic stem cell transplantation. TCRdb called the RT-PCR reads again in MiXCR, with one record for every CDR3 protein. The sample shows fewer than 500,000 distinct CDR3 sequences, 16% of them seen only once. Sequenced input: blood, either unsorted or a sorted T cell fraction (not recorded which). The receptors derive from a human donor who was either an allogeneic HSCT recipient or a stem cell or donor lymphocyte infusion donor (not recorded which). It is not recorded whose cells these are; they may come from a transplant donor.

The chain uses TRBV4-1 and TRBJ2-1; D is uncertain. The CDR3 extends over 16 amino acids. Germline CDR1 is MGHRA and CDR2 is YSYEKL. Trimming cost V 4 bases and J 7 bases, with 20 bases left between them. The CDR3 DNA is TGCGCCAGCAGCCCTGGGTTGGCGAGTGGGAATAATGAGCAGTTCTTC. As protein: CASSPGLASGNNEQFF.

The V gene is TRBV2, the J gene TRBJ1-2, with D possibly being TRBD1 (5 bases). From germline, CDR1 is SNHLY and CDR2 FYNNEI. V dropped 7 bases and J dropped 7 bases, with 13 bases sitting between them. The CDR3 length is 12 residues. The DNA for the CDR3 is TGTGCCAGCAACGAGGCAGGGCCTGGCTACACCTTC. It specifies CASNEAGPGYTF.

V is TRBV7-9 and J is TRBJ2-1; TRBD2 aligns across 10 bases. With 2 bases clipped from V and 4 bases from J, the junction kept 5 bases outside the gene matches. CDR1 and CDR2 from the germline V gene are SEHNR and FQNEAQ (reference sequence). This CDR3 contains 16 residues. The CDR3 sequence is CASSLSPSGSYNEQFF. CDR3 DNA sequence: TGTGCCAGCAGCTTATCTCCTAGCGGGAGTTACAATGAGCAGTTCTTC.

V and J are TRBV4-3 and TRBJ2-3, with 10 bases aligning to TRBD2. J lost 3 bases, V lost 4 bases, and 10 bases had no gene match. This CDR3 comprises 17 residues. Germline CDR1 LGHNA, CDR2 YSLEER. CDR3 DNA sequence: TGCGCCAGCAGCCGGCGCCTCAGCGGGGGGGCGACAGATACGCAGTATTTT. It specifies CASSRRLSGGATDTQYF.

The chain links TRBV11-1 to TRBJ2-3; D unclear. Between the trimmed V and J ends, which lost 2 bases and 2 bases, there was a span of 14 bases. There are 16 residues in the CDR3. Germline CDR1 SGHAT, CDR2 FQDESV (reference sequence). The CDR3 bases are TGTGCCAGCAGCTTAAAGGTTCGTGGGCTCACAGATACGCAGTATTTT. Translation: CASSLKVRGLTDTQYF.

The V call is TRBV10-3, the J call TRBJ2-3; 15 nucleotides match TRBD2. Unmatched junction bases numbered 0, after V lost 4 bases and J lost 4 bases. CDR1 is ENHRY and CDR2 is SYGVKD in the germline V gene. This CDR3 contains 15 residues. The CDR3 is CAISGTSGGADTQYF. In DNA form, the CDR3 reads TGTGCCATCAGTGGGACTAGCGGGGGGGCAGATACGCAGTATTTT.

The CDR3 DNA is TGCGCCAGCAGCAACCGGGAGTCAGGGTACGAGCAGTACTTC. It specifies CASSNRESGYEQYF. This rearrangement joins TRBV5-1 to TRBJ2-7; D is perhaps TRBD2 (6 bases). V dropped 4 bases and J dropped 4 bases, with 15 bases sitting between them. CDR3 length equals 14 residues. Per the germline V gene, CDR1 is SGHRS and CDR2 is YFSETQ.

This clonotype has ten or more counts. The chain couples TRBV5-1 to TRBJ2-5; weak D call: TRBD1 (5 bases). The CDR3 covers 14 residues. Deletions cut 4 bases from V and 1 base from J, with 11 bases between. CDR1 is SGHRS, CDR2 YFSETQ, per germline. This chain's CDR3 is CASSLQGFQETQYF. CDR3 DNA: TGCGCCAGCAGCCTGCAGGGATTCCAAGAGACCCAGTACTTC.

The chain links TRBV7-2 to TRBJ2-1, with 14 bases that match TRBD2. V lost 3 bases, J lost 8 bases, and 9 bases stayed unmatched. CDR3 size: 17 residues. From germline, CDR1 is SGHTA and CDR2 FQGNSA. The CDR3 reads CASSFGLAGGVGYEQFF. The CDR3 DNA reads as TGTGCCAGCAGCTTCGGACTAGCGGGAGGTGTCGGGTATGAGCAGTTCTTC.

This clonotype was found many times. The rearrangement links TRBV7-2 to TRBJ2-7; D gene uncertain. V was cut by 5 bases and J by 0 bases, with 11 bases left in between. Germline V gene data show CDR1 as SGHTA and CDR2 as FQGNSA. CDR3 length equals 14 residues. The CDR3 region is CASSVSSFSYEQYF. The CDR3 DNA sequence: TGTGCCAGCAGCGTTAGCTCATTCTCCTACGAGCAGTACTTC.

V and J are TRBV18 and TRBJ1-1; D is possibly TRBD1 (6 bases). The germline V and J ends were trimmed by 3 bases and 1 base, with 12 bases remaining between them. Germline V gene lookup returns CDR1 KGHSH and CDR2 LQKENI. This CDR3 is 15 amino acids long. The CDR3 is CASSPRGGENTEAFF. CDR3 in DNA: TGTGCCAGCTCACCCCGGGGGGGCGAGAACACTGAAGCTTTCTTT.

The genes are TRBV6-5 and TRBJ2-5; unclear D gene. Germline assignment: CDR1 MNHEY and CDR2 SVGAGI. The CDR3 covers 14 residues. The V end was cut by 3 bases, the J end by 1 base, with 9 bases between. As DNA, the CDR3 is TGTGCCAGCAGTTATTCCCCTAGCCAAGAGACCCAGTACTTC. Protein sequence: CASSYSPSQETQYF.

There are a few counts of this clonotype. The V and J genes are TRBV11-2 and TRBJ1-1; 9 bases map to TRBD1. Trimming took 6 bases from V and 6 from J; bases not matched to a gene: 14. The CDR3 sequence is 16 residues long. Germline CDR1 SGHAT, CDR2 FQNNGV. This CDR3 is CASRQLLGQGVSEAFF. CDR3 bases: TGTGCCAGCAGACAATTGTTGGGACAGGGTGTATCTGAAGCTTTCTTT.

The genes are TRBV3-1 and TRBJ1-1, with D possibly being TRBD1 (5 bases). Trimming left V 4 bases short and J 4 bases short, with 16 bases between. Germline V gene lookup returns CDR1 LGHDT and CDR2 YNNKEL (reference sequence). The CDR3 consists of 15 residues. CDR3 sequence (DNA): TGTGCCAGCAGCCTCATGCGAAGCAGGGCCACTGAAGCTTTCTTT. Translated: CASSLMRSRATEAFF.

This clonotype was counted only a few times. The V call is TRBV6-4, the J call TRBJ2-1, with 9 bases identical to TRBD2. Trimming cost V 5 bases and J 2 bases; bases outside gene matches: 13. This CDR3 contains 18 residues. Germline values: CDR1 MRHNA, CDR2 SNTAGT. The CDR3 region is CASSPFPWRGGPYNEQFF. The DNA for the CDR3 is TGTGCCAGCAGTCCTTTTCCCTGGCGGGGGGGCCCCTACAATGAGCAGTTCTTC.

This clonotype was observed a few times. V and J are TRBV5-1 and TRBJ2-2; TRBD2 aligns across 7 bases. CDR1 and CDR2 (germline): SGHRS, YFSETQ. J gave up 3 bases and V 3 bases, and 8 bases lay outside the gene matches. CDR3 length equals 16 residues. This chain's CDR3 is CASSSPGGDYTGELFF. The CDR3 DNA is TGCGCCAGCAGCTCTCCTGGGGGGGACTACACCGGGGAGCTGTTTTTT.

Only a few counts were recorded for this clonotype. The rearrangement joins TRBV7-2 to TRBJ1-1; 8 nucleotides align to TRBD1. Trimming took 0 bases from V and 7 from J; bases not matched to a gene: 4. Germline lookup yields CDR1 SGHTA and CDR2 FQGNSA. This CDR3 is 14 amino acids long. The CDR3 spells CASSLALTGGEAFF. In nucleotides, the CDR3 is TGTGCCAGCAGCTTAGCGCTCACAGGGGGTGAAGCTTTCTTT.